This T cell receptor (beta chain) was identified in a study of beta chain features in type 1 diabetes. The length of the CDR3 is 14 residues. Germline assignment: CDR1 GTSNPN and CDR2 SVGIG (reference sequence). J was trimmed by 6 bases and V by 6 bases; bases with no gene match: 10. In this sample, this clone turned up a few times. Its antigen is currently unknown. Whole-study findings and limits: Type 1 diabetes patients had moderately but significantly shorter TCRB CDR3s in all four CD4+ subsets.

TCRB transcripts that were expressed got sequenced, as all of the isolated RNA had been reverse transcribed. It was found that naive, central memory and regulatory T cell samples averaged around 3.6 million reads. Clones were read by immunoSEQ multiplex PCR, and TCRdb kept only the in-frame ones, dropping some. The profile shows 680,000 or so clones, 13% of them singletons. On average, the one heparinised blood draw given by each donor was about 116 mL. Sorted CD4+ subsets: naive, central memory, regulatory, stem cell-like memory (CD45RO/CCR7/CD25/CD127/CD95/CD27 panel). The J gene is TRBJ2-3, the V gene TRBV30; 9 nucleotides agree with TRBD2. This clonotype was sampled from a man aged 18 to 29 with type 1 diabetes. Sequencing used naive CD4+ T cells from blood. CDR3 in DNA: TGTGCCTGTTTTAGCGGGGGCGGTGAGGATACGCAGTATTTT. Protein sequence: CACFSGGGEDTQYF.